One and the same sample provided the 7 T cell receptor beta chains below, sequenced in a study of T cells expressing NK-cell markers. Following a re-call of the 5' RACE reads, TCRdb has one entry per CDR3 protein and lacks DNA. Listed are about 170,000 distinct CDR3 sequences; 20% to 25% falls within the top ten. The sequencing sample was made of blood T cells: a sorted CD56 or NKG2C T cell subset, CD4+ or CD8+ T cells, or bulk PBMC T cells (not recorded which). Receptors were obtained from a man between 18 and 69 years old in good health.

This sequence joins TRBV7-9 and TRBJ2-2; lacking DNA, the TRBD1 call made by TCRdb goes unchecked. CDR1 is SEHNR and CDR2 is FQNEAQ in the germline V gene (reference sequence). The CDR3 has 16 amino acids. CDR3 protein: CASEGGGAQHRGAVFF.

This chain links TRBV9 with TRBJ1-1; lacking DNA, the TRBD1 call made by TCRdb goes unchecked. From germline, CDR1 is SGDLS and CDR2 YYNGEE. The CDR3 length is 14 residues. This CDR3 reads CASSPGTGIPEAFF. Combining the CDR3 with reference TRBV9 and TRBJ1-1 gives the whole variable domain DSGVTQTPKHLITATGQRVTLRCSPRSGDLSVYWYQQSLDQGLQFLIQYYNGEERAKGNILERFSAQQFPDLHSELNLSSLELGDSALYFCASSPGTGIPEAFFGQGTRLTVV.

This sequence joins TRBV15 and TRBJ1-4; lacking DNA, the TRBD1 call made by TCRdb goes unchecked. Looked up from germline, CDR1 is LNHNV and CDR2 is YYDKDF (reference sequence). The CDR3 totals 16 residues. CDR3 residues: CATSRERAGEGEKLFF.

The V and J genes are TRBV4-2 and TRBJ2-7; TCRdb gives TRBD1 as the D gene, but with no DNA this cannot be confirmed. CDR3 length: 15 amino acids. Germline assignment: CDR1 LGHNA and CDR2 YNFKEQ. The CDR3: CASSQDQQGAYEQYF.

This chain links TRBV12-3 or TRBV12-4 with TRBJ1-2; absent DNA, TCRdb's TRBD1 call cannot be checked. The CDR3 is made up of 13 amino acids. The CDR3 protein is CASWEQGAYGYTF.

V is TRBV9 and J is TRBJ2-2; TCRdb names TRBD1, which stays unverified in the absence of DNA. The germline CDR1 and CDR2 sequences are SGDLS and YYNGEE. The CDR3 consists of 15 residues. CDR3 amino acids: CASSVKGQGSGELFF.

CDR3 amino acids: CASSWDLTPGELFF. The genes are TRBV6-2 or TRBV6-3 and TRBJ2-2; the D call from TCRdb, TRBD1, cannot be confirmed without DNA. CDR3 length: 14 residues. Germline CDR1 reads MNHEY; CDR2 reads SVGEGT.